This TCR beta chain was obtained from a study of beta chain features in type 1 diabetes. Based on CD45RO/CCR7/CD25/CD127/CD95/CD27, CD4+ regulatory, stem cell-like memory, naive and central memory cells were sorted. In this sample, this clone turned up a few times. Its antigen is as yet unknown. Study results and limitations: TCRB repertoires of naive, central memory and Treg cells appeared more similar among patients than among healthy donors.

Germline CDR1 and CDR2: SGHVS and FQNEAQ. V shed 5 bases and J shed 8 bases, with 15 bases lying between them. The CDR3 is made up of 13 amino acids. Sequencing targeted expressed TCRB transcripts, as all isolated RNA had been reverse transcribed. The repertoire was sequenced with immunoSEQ multiplex PCR; TCRdb's copy has only in-frame clones and lacks some. The data show around 400,000 clones, with around 12% seen just once and less than 0.02% held by the top ten. The TCR comes from a man aged 18 to 29 in good health. Sequencing was done on a sample of naive CD4+ T cells from blood. The chain has TRBV7-8 and TRBJ1-2; D gene ambiguous. DNA for the CDR3: TGTGCCAGCAGCGAGGCGAATGCTATGGGCTACACCTTC. Its translation: CASSEANAMGYTF.